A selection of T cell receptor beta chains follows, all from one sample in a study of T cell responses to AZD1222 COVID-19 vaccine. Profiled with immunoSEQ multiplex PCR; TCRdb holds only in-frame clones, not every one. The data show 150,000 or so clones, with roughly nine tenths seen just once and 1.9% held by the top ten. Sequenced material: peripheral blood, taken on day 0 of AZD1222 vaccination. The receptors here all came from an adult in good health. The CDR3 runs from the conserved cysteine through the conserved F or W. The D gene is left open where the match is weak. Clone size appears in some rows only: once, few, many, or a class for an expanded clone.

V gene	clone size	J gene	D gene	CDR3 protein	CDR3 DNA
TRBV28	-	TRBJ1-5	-	CASSFWQGLYSNQPQHF	TGTGCCAGCAGTTTTTGGCAGGGGCTCTATAGCAATCAGCCCCAGCATTTT
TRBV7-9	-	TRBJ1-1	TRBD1	CASSLGGGQGLRVAFF	TGTGCCAGCAGCTTAGGAGGAGGACAGGGGCTTCGGGTGGCTTTCTTT
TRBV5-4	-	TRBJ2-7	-	CASSRDNYEQYF	TGTGCCAGCAGCAGGGACAACTACGAGCAGTACTTC
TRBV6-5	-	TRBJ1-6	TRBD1	CASTPGGQGGSPLHF	TGTGCCAGCACCCCCGGGGGACAGGGGGGTTCACCCCTCCACTTT
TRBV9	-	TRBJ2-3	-	CASSGGPSTDTQYF	TGTGCCAGCAGCGGCGGACCCAGCACAGATACGCAGTATTTT
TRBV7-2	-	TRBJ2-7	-	CASSFADGLSYEQYF	TGTGCCAGCAGCTTTGCGGACGGCCTATCCTACGAGCAGTACTTC
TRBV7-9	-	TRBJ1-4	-	CASSLETDNEKLFF	TGTGCCAGCAGCTTAGAGACAGACAATGAAAAACTGTTTTTT
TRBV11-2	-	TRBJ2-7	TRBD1	CASSLKRDRRYEQYF	TGTGCCAGCAGCTTAAAAAGGGACAGGAGGTACGAGCAGTACTTC
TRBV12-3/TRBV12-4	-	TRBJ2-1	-	CASSLMVRLQFF	TGTGCCAGCAGTTTAATGGTTAGGCTTCAGTTCTTC
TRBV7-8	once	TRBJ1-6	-	CASLSGANYNSPLHF	TGTGCCAGCCTTTCGGGGGCAAACTATAATTCACCCCTCCACTTT